A selection of T cell receptor beta chains follows, all from one sample in a study of shared clonotypes between healthy human individuals. Measured with immunoSEQ multiplex PCR; TCRdb has only the in-frame clones, and not every one. The sample has 530,000 or so clones; about 79% are singletons. The specimen sequenced was PBMCs. Source of these receptors: a woman aged 40 to 50 in good health. Some clones in this sample may be carry-over from other donors' samples. CDR3s include the opening cysteine and the closing phenylalanine or tryptophan. A D gene is named only where the DNA matches it firmly. Only some rows state a clone size, as once, few, many or a class for expanded clones.

CASSRGGFLALHF | TGTGCCAGCAGTCGCGGGGGGTTTCTGGCCCTCCACTTT | - | 13 | TRBV28 | - | TRBJ1-6
CASSLFAQESYEQYF | TGTGCCAGCAGCTTATTTGCACAGGAATCCTACGAGCAGTACTTC | - | 15 | TRBV11-1 | - | TRBJ2-7
CASSVAGTSIYEQYF | TGTGCCAGCAGCGTGGCCGGGACTAGCATCTACGAGCAGTACTTC | - | 15 | TRBV5-4 | TRBD2 | TRBJ2-7
CASSPPSETQYF | TGTGCCAGCTCACCACCGTCCGAGACCCAGTACTTC | - | 12 | TRBV18 | - | TRBJ2-5
CASRLTGSRVEQYF | TGTGCCAGCAGACTGACAGGGTCCCGCGTCGAGCAGTACTTC | - | 14 | TRBV6-6 | TRBD1 | TRBJ2-7
CASSRTGADSNYGYTF | TGCGCCAGCAGCAGGACAGGGGCCGACTCTAACTATGGCTACACCTTC | - | 16 | TRBV5-1 | TRBD1 | TRBJ1-2
CASSLGASGTSYEQYF | TGTGCCAGCAGCTTAGGAGCTAGCGGGACCTCCTACGAGCAGTACTTC | - | 16 | TRBV13 | TRBD2 | TRBJ2-7
CASSSGGQGWNIQYF | TGTGCCAGCAGCTCGGGGGGGCAGGGCTGGAACATTCAGTACTTC | - | 15 | TRBV11-2 | TRBD2 | TRBJ2-4
CASSVSGGGETQYF | TGTGCCAGCAGCGTTAGCGGAGGGGGAGAGACCCAGTACTTC | once | 14 | TRBV9 | - | TRBJ2-5
CASSIVGGPYNEQFF | TGTGCCAGTAGTATCGTGGGAGGCCCCTACAATGAGCAGTTCTTC | - | 15 | TRBV19 | - | TRBJ2-1
CASRSTGDTGELFF | TGTGCCAGCAGGTCAACAGGGGACACCGGGGAGCTGTTTTTT | - | 14 | TRBV6-1 | TRBD1 | TRBJ2-2
CASSLQGSNQPQHF | TGTGCCAGCAGCTTACAGGGGAGCAATCAGCCCCAGCATTTT | - | 14 | TRBV7-9 | - | TRBJ1-5
CASSLEGLGTEAFF | TGTGCCAGCAGCTTGGAGGGGTTGGGCACTGAAGCTTTCTTT | - | 14 | TRBV5-4 | - | TRBJ1-1
CASSLPGVRTEAFF | TGTGCCAGCAGCTTGCCAGGGGTACGGACTGAAGCTTTCTTT | few | 14 | TRBV7-2 | - | TRBJ1-1
CASSHTRDTQYF | TGTGCCAGCAGCCACACCAGGGATACGCAGTATTTT | - | 12 | TRBV7-8 | - | TRBJ2-3
CASSLEWEVKYGYTF | TGTGCCAGCAGCTTGGAATGGGAGGTGAAATATGGCTACACCTTC | - | 15 | TRBV5-5 | - | TRBJ1-2
CAWSVGTGTDTQYF | TGTGCCTGGAGTGTCGGGACTGGCACAGATACGCAGTATTTT | - | 14 | TRBV30 | - | TRBJ2-3
CASSRATSGSGNEQFF | TGTGCCAGCAGCCGAGCGACTAGCGGGAGTGGGAATGAGCAGTTCTTC | - | 16 | TRBV7-9 | TRBD2 | TRBJ2-1
CASSSGLAGYHQETQYF | TGCGCCAGCAGCTCGGGACTAGCGGGATACCACCAAGAGACCCAGTACTTC | - | 17 | TRBV5-1 | TRBD2 | TRBJ2-5
CASSKRTSGSTDTQYF | TGCGCCAGCAGCAAAAGGACTAGCGGAAGCACAGATACGCAGTATTTT | - | 16 | TRBV10-2 | TRBD2 | TRBJ2-3
CASSPGAGYTF | TGTGCCAGCAGCCCAGGGGCTGGCTACACCTTC | once | 11 | TRBV7-9 | - | TRBJ1-2
CATKTGDTTNEKLFF | TGTGCCACCAAGACAGGAGATACAACTAATGAAAAACTGTTTTTT | - | 15 | TRBV10-3 | - | TRBJ1-4
CASSREGLAGGRTDTQYF | TGTGCCAGCAGTCGTGAGGGACTAGCGGGAGGCCGCACAGATACGCAGTATTTT | - | 18 | TRBV6-4 | TRBD2 | TRBJ2-3
CSVSGTGSNNEQFF | TGCAGCGTCTCAGGGACAGGGAGCAACAATGAGCAGTTCTTC | - | 14 | TRBV29-1 | TRBD1 | TRBJ2-1
CASSKGAPGGYTF | TGTGCCAGCAGTAAGGGGGCCCCAGGGGGCTACACCTTC | - | 13 | TRBV27 | TRBD1 | TRBJ1-2
CASSLTPAGTEAFF | TGTGCCAGCAGCTTAACCCCAGCTGGGACAGAAGCTTTCTTT | - | 14 | TRBV7-3 | - | TRBJ1-1
CASSLRQNYEQYF | TGTGCCAGCAGTTTACGACAGAACTACGAGCAGTACTTC | - | 13 | TRBV27 | - | TRBJ2-7
CASSMLRGISYEQYF | TGTGCCAGCAGCATGCTCCGGGGTATCTCCTACGAGCAGTACTTC | - | 15 | TRBV5-8 | - | TRBJ2-7
CASSLAGAGELFF | TGTGCCAGCAGTTTAGCCGGGGCCGGGGAGCTGTTTTTT | few | 13 | TRBV27 | - | TRBJ2-2
CASKPIFYEQYF | TGTGCCAGCAAGCCGATTTTCTACGAGCAGTACTTC | - | 12 | TRBV11-1 | - | TRBJ2-7
CASSLPGGGRETQYF | TGTGCCAGCAGTTTACCGGGAGGAGGAAGAGAGACCCAGTACTTC | - | 15 | TRBV28 | TRBD2 | TRBJ2-5
CASSSQLGDRQPQHF | TGTGCCAGCAGCTCCCAGTTGGGGGACAGACAGCCCCAGCATTTT | - | 15 | TRBV7-8 | TRBD1 | TRBJ1-5
CASSLDMSAGLYEQYF | TGTGCCAGCAGCTTAGATATGTCTGCAGGCCTATACGAGCAGTACTTC | - | 16 | TRBV11-2 | - | TRBJ2-7
CASSAGTAYSYEQYF | TGTGCCAGCAGCGCCGGGACAGCTTACTCCTACGAGCAGTACTTC | - | 15 | TRBV9 | TRBD1 | TRBJ2-7
CASSPGRDQPQHF | TGTGCCAGCAGCCCAGGGCGGGATCAGCCCCAGCATTTT | - | 13 | TRBV5-6 | - | TRBJ1-5
CASSETQRLRGGTEAFF | TGCGCCAGCAGTGAGACCCAAAGGCTACGGGGGGGCACTGAAGCTTTCTTT | - | 17 | TRBV10-2 | - | TRBJ1-1
CASSPRTGRGGDTEAFF | TGTGCCAGCAGTCCTAGGACAGGAAGGGGTGGGGACACTGAAGCTTTCTTT | - | 17 | TRBV28 | TRBD1 | TRBJ1-1
CAISEIGNSYEQYF | TGTGCCATCAGTGAAATTGGTAACTCCTACGAGCAGTACTTC | - | 14 | TRBV10-3 | - | TRBJ2-7
CASSISNEQFF | TGTGCCAGCTCAATCTCTAATGAGCAGTTCTTC | - | 11 | TRBV18 | - | TRBJ2-1
CASGARGRDPYEQYF | TGTGCCAGCGGGGCCAGGGGGCGCGATCCCTACGAGCAGTACTTC | - | 15 | TRBV28 | TRBD1 | TRBJ2-7
CASSQGRTSNDEQFF | TGTGCCAGCAGCCAAGGAAGGACTTCGAACGATGAGCAGTTCTTC | - | 15 | TRBV4-2 | - | TRBJ2-1
CASSSSGTSDNNEQFF | TGCGCCAGCAGCTCTTCCGGGACTAGCGACAACAATGAGCAGTTCTTC | - | 16 | TRBV5-1 | TRBD2 | TRBJ2-1
CASRGLLQETQYF | TGTGCCAGCCGGGGACTTCTCCAAGAGACCCAGTACTTC | - | 13 | TRBV27 | - | TRBJ2-5
CAWSPDGSNQPQHF | TGTGCCTGGAGTCCGGACGGGAGCAATCAGCCCCAGCATTTT | - | 14 | TRBV30 | - | TRBJ1-5
CASSLSPGQNYGYTF | TGTGCCAGCAGCTTAAGCCCGGGACAGAACTATGGCTACACCTTC | - | 15 | TRBV7-3 | TRBD1 | TRBJ1-2
CASFTGIGYGYTF | TGTGCCAGCTTTACAGGGATCGGCTATGGCTACACCTTC | - | 13 | TRBV18 | - | TRBJ1-2
CASSLWGDYGYTF | TGTGCCAGCAGTTTATGGGGAGACTATGGCTACACCTTC | - | 13 | TRBV28 | - | TRBJ1-2
CASSSPGIRDTQYF | TGTGCCAGCAGCTCGCCCGGGATCAGAGATACGCAGTATTTT | - | 14 | TRBV5-5 | - | TRBJ2-3
CASSLMTGGTEAFF | TGCGCCAGCAGCTTAATGACAGGTGGGACTGAAGCTTTCTTT | - | 14 | TRBV5-1 | - | TRBJ1-1
CASSIAGAEPDTQYF | TGTGCCAGTAGTATCGCCGGGGCCGAGCCAGATACGCAGTATTTT | - | 15 | TRBV19 | - | TRBJ2-3
CSVEGHLAAEGNEQFF | TGCAGCGTTGAAGGGCACCTAGCAGCCGAGGGGAATGAGCAGTTCTTC | - | 16 | TRBV29-1 | - | TRBJ2-1
CATLPYRPPTDTQYF | TGTGCCACCCTCCCGTATAGACCACCCACAGATACGCAGTATTTT | - | 15 | TRBV10-3 | - | TRBJ2-3
CASSQGESGELFF | TGTGCCAGCAGCCAAGGGGAGTCCGGGGAGCTGTTTTTT | once | 13 | TRBV4-2 | - | TRBJ2-2
CASSLQPSTDTQYF | TGTGCCAGCTCACTACAGCCTAGCACAGATACGCAGTATTTT | - | 14 | TRBV18 | - | TRBJ2-3
CASSLSQGGVGETQYF | TGTGCCAGCTCCCTTAGCCAGGGAGGCGTGGGAGAGACCCAGTACTTC | - | 16 | TRBV18 | - | TRBJ2-5
CATSTGQLAGDADTQYF | TGTGCCACCAGCACGGGACAGCTAGCGGGAGACGCAGATACGCAGTATTTT | - | 17 | TRBV15 | TRBD2 | TRBJ2-3
CASSPGPGTGGTYEQYF | TGTGCCAGCAGCCCCGGCCCCGGGACAGGGGGGACGTACGAGCAGTACTTC | many | 17 | TRBV7-9 | TRBD1 | TRBJ2-7